Listed below are T cell receptor beta chains from one sample, sequenced in a study of blood T cells in healthy people across ages. MiXCR, run by TCRdb on the 5' RACE reads, gives a single entry per CDR3 protein. The data show 890,000 or so distinct CDR3 sequences, 55% to 65% seen once. The specimen sequenced was blood. The origin of the receptors is a man aged 25 to 45 in good health. Each CDR3 is given with its conserved first and last residue. D genes are given only for firm matches. Clone size is given for some rows only: seen once, a few or many times, or a class if the clone is expanded.

j_call	d_call	clone_size	v_call	cdr3_nt	cdr3_aa
TRBJ2-7	-	-	TRBV5-1	TGCGCCAGCAGCTTGGTCCCATTCAACCCCTACGAGCAGTACTTC	CASSLVPFNPYEQYF
TRBJ1-2	-	-	TRBV6-2/TRBV6-3	TGTGCCAGCAGTTCCACGGATCGACTAAGTAACTATGGCTACACCTTC	CASSSTDRLSNYGYTF
TRBJ2-3	-	-	TRBV20-1	TGCAGTGCTAGAGATCCTAACACGGGCACAGATACGCAGTATTTT	CSARDPNTGTDTQYF
TRBJ2-7	TRBD1	-	TRBV12-3/TRBV12-4	TGTGCCAGCAGCCCTCGGCGGACAGGGGGACCGTACGGGCAGTACTTC	CASSPRRTGGPYGQYF
TRBJ2-7	TRBD2	-	TRBV7-2	TGTGCCAGCAGCTATCTAGCGGGGCACTCCTACAAGCAGTACTTC	CASSYLAGHSYKQYF
TRBJ2-5	-	-	TRBV7-2	TGTGCCAGCAGCTTAGATTGGGGGGCCGAAGAGACCCAGTACTTC	CASSLDWGAEETQYF
TRBJ2-7	TRBD1	-	TRBV6-1	TGTGCCAGTCCGGGACAGGGCCTCTACGAGCAGTACTTC	CASPGQGLYEQYF
TRBJ1-2	TRBD1	few	TRBV5-6	TGTGCCAGCAGCTCGGACAGGGAACCCACCTTC	CASSSDREPTF
TRBJ1-2	-	-	TRBV6-2/TRBV6-3	TGTGCCAGCAGTTATGACACCGGCTACACCTTC	CASSYDTGYTF
TRBJ2-5	-	-	TRBV25-1	TGTGCCAGCAGTGATTTGGTGCCAGGGGCACCCCTAGGGCAGTACTTC	CASSDLVPGAPLGQYF
TRBJ2-3	-	-	TRBV15	TGTGCCACCAGCAGAGATGGCCAATGGACAGATACGCAGTATTTT	CATSRDGQWTDTQYF
TRBJ2-1	-	few	TRBV16	TGTGCCAGCAGCCTACGGCCCCTCTACAATGAGCAGTTCTTC	CASSLRPLYNEQFF
TRBJ2-3	TRBD2	-	TRBV4-2	TGTGCCAGCAGCCAAGTCGGTAGCGGGACGGCAGATACGCAGTATTTT	CASSQVGSGTADTQYF
TRBJ2-7	TRBD1	-	TRBV5-1	TGCGCCTGCAGCTCCGGGACAGATATCTACGAGCAGTACTTC	CACSSGTDIYEQYF
TRBJ1-1	-	-	TRBV13	TGTGCCAGCAGCTTAGCTCAGGGAGGTAACACTGAAGCTTTCTTT	CASSLAQGGNTEAFF
TRBJ2-3	-	-	TRBV4-2	TGTGCCAGCAGCCAAGAGAAATTGGGGGGCTTGAGCACAGATACGCAGTATTTT	CASSQEKLGGLSTDTQYF
TRBJ2-1	-	many	TRBV4-2	TGTGCCAGCAGCCAAGATAGGCAACCCAATGAGCAGTTCTTC	CASSQDRQPNEQFF
TRBJ2-5	-	-	TRBV6-6	-	CASILGTGPYEQYF
TRBJ2-7	-	-	TRBV4-1	TGCGCCAGCAGCCACGGACTCTTTACCTACGAGCAGTACTTC	CASSHGLFTYEQYF
TRBJ2-7	TRBD1	-	TRBV6-6	TGTGCCAGCAGTTGGGACAGCTACAATGAGCAGTACTTC	CASSWDSYNEQYF
TRBJ2-3	TRBD1	-	TRBV5-1	TGCGCCAGCAGCTTGGAGACAGGGGATGCGGCAGATACGCAGTATTTT	CASSLETGDAADTQYF
TRBJ1-2	-	-	TRBV6-5	TGTGCCAGCAGGATTGGCGGATCTATGGGCTACACCTTC	CASRIGGSMGYTF
TRBJ1-1	-	-	TRBV27	TGTGCCAGCAGCCCCCGTGGGGGGGCGCGCACTGAAGCTTTCTTT	CASSPRGGARTEAFF
TRBJ1-2	-	-	TRBV28	TGTGCCAGCAGTTTCGACTTCTATGGCTACACCTTC	CASSFDFYGYTF
TRBJ2-3	-	-	TRBV20-1	TGCAGTGCTAGGGGTCAAACGGGAACTAGCACAGATACGCAGTATTTT	CSARGQTGTSTDTQYF
TRBJ2-3	-	-	TRBV20-1	TGCAGTGCTAGATTGGAGTCGGATACGCAGTATTTT	CSARLESDTQYF
TRBJ2-5	TRBD2	few	TRBV4-2	TGTGCCAGCAGCCAAGGTCCAGCGGGGGGGCTAGAGACCCAGTACTTC	CASSQGPAGGLETQYF
TRBJ1-2	TRBD1	few	TRBV9	TGTGCCAGCAGCCCTCGGACAGGGGGTAGCTATGGCTACACCTTC	CASSPRTGGSYGYTF
TRBJ2-5	TRBD1	-	TRBV7-8	TGTGCCAGCAGCTTAGATACTACAGGGGCAGAGACCCAGTACTTC	CASSLDTTGAETQYF
TRBJ2-7	-	-	TRBV20-1	TGCAGTGCTTACAGACGAGCCCGCTCCTACGAGCAGTACTTC	CSAYRRARSYEQYF
TRBJ2-1	TRBD2	-	TRBV5-1	TGCGCCAGCAGCTTGGTACTAGCGGGGGGGTCCCATGAGCAGTTCTTC	CASSLVLAGGSHEQFF
TRBJ2-7	-	few	TRBV10-3	TGTGCCATCAGCGCGCAGGGTTACGAGCAGTACTTC	CAISAQGYEQYF
TRBJ2-2	-	once	TRBV6-5	TGTGCCAGCAAACAGAACGGACAGTCTACCGGGGAGCTGTTTTTT	CASKQNGQSTGELFF
TRBJ2-3	-	few	TRBV9	TGTGCCAGCAGCGCCTCAGGGGGGCCCGCAGATACGCAGTATTTT	CASSASGGPADTQYF
TRBJ1-2	-	-	TRBV2	TGTGCCAGCAGTGACAGGGTCCATGGCTACACCTTC	CASSDRVHGYTF
TRBJ2-7	-	-	TRBV9	TGTGCCAGCAGCGTAGCTCCCATGTCAGGGACCTACGAGCAGTACTTC	CASSVAPMSGTYEQYF
TRBJ1-5	-	-	TRBV20-1	TGCAGTGCTAGAGATCAGGGAAATCAGCCCCAGCATTTT	CSARDQGNQPQHF
TRBJ2-1	-	-	TRBV15	TGTGCCACCAGCAGAGCAGAGGGCTACAATGAGCAGTTCTTC	CATSRAEGYNEQFF
TRBJ1-5	-	-	TRBV21-1	TGTGCCAGCAGCAACCAGGGCCGTCAGCCCCAGCATTTT	CASSNQGRQPQHF
TRBJ1-1	-	-	TRBV4-3	TGCGCCAGCAGCCAAGAGCGGCGGGGCACTGAAGCTTTCTTT	CASSQERRGTEAFF
TRBJ1-5	-	many	TRBV7-2	TGTGCCAGCAGCGTTAACCGGGACAGCAATCAGCCCCAGCATTTT	CASSVNRDSNQPQHF
TRBJ2-1	-	-	TRBV21-1	TGTGCCAGCACCCTGACACCCTGGGGAAGGAAGCAGTTCTTC	CASTLTPWGRKQFF
TRBJ1-6	TRBD1	few	TRBV6-5	TGTGCCAGCACAGGGGGCGTAGGATCCTATAATTCACCCCTCCACTTT	CASTGGVGSYNSPLHF
TRBJ1-1	TRBD1	-	TRBV5-1	TGCGCCAGCAGCTTGGAGCCAGGGGGTGGAAACACTGAAGCTTTCTTT	CASSLEPGGGNTEAFF
TRBJ1-5	-	-	TRBV6-5	TGTGCCAGCAGTTTGGGGTCGGTTCAGCCCCAGCATTTT	CASSLGSVQPQHF
TRBJ1-2	-	-	TRBV7-2	TGTGCCAGCAGCACCCCGAACCCGTGGTATGGCTACACCTTC	CASSTPNPWYGYTF
TRBJ1-5	TRBD1	-	TRBV2	TGTGCCAGCAGTGCCCCGGGACAGGGGGACGATCAGCCCCAGCATTTT	CASSAPGQGDDQPQHF
TRBJ2-2	-	-	TRBV30	TGTGCCCTCACAGTGAACACCGGGGAGCTGTTTTTT	CALTVNTGELFF
TRBJ2-3	TRBD1	few	TRBV7-2	TGTGCCAGCAGCGTACGACAGGGAACAGATACGCAGTATTTT	CASSVRQGTDTQYF
TRBJ2-1	TRBD2	-	TRBV7-2	TGTGCCACCCGACTAGCGGAATACAATGAGCAGTTCTTC	CATRLAEYNEQFF
TRBJ1-2	-	-	TRBV27	TGTGCCAGCAGGACGGGAGGGGTAGAGGGCTACACCTTC	CASRTGGVEGYTF
TRBJ2-5	-	few	TRBV20-1	TGCAGTTTGGACTATAACGAAGAGACCCAGTACTTC	CSLDYNEETQYF
TRBJ2-3	-	-	TRBV6-5	TGTGCCAGCAGTTACTTTCATCAGGGCCTTTTCACAGATACGCAGTATTTT	CASSYFHQGLFTDTQYF
TRBJ1-2	-	-	TRBV7-8	TGTGCCAGCAGCTTAGCGTCGCAGCTTTACTATGGCTACACCTTC	CASSLASQLYYGYTF
TRBJ1-6	-	-	TRBV13	TGTGCCAGCAGCTTAGACAGATCTGCCAATTCACCCCTCCACTTT	CASSLDRSANSPLHF